This T cell receptor beta chain was obtained from a study of T cells in Graves' hyperthyroidism and ophthalmopathy. Study results and limitations: Within blood appeared most thyroid clonotypes that had expanded above 0.001.

TCR beta CDR3 sequences were amplified from RNA transcripts. HTBI primers were the set used in a first-round RT-PCR of the TCR CDR3. TCRdb reanalysed the multiplex PCR reads using MiXCR and keeps one entry per CDR3 protein. Of some 690,000 distinct CDR3 sequences in the sample, approximately 15% were seen once. This clonotype was seen at least ten times. Its specificity is unknown. CDR3 length equals 10 residues. V was cut by 4 bases and J by 10 bases, with 6 bases left in between. Germline-derived CDR1 and CDR2 are MDHEN and SYDVKM. The chain uses TRBV28 and TRBJ2-3; D is perhaps TRBD1 or TRBD2 (5 bases each). The TCR comes from a man in his fifties or sixties with Graves' hyperthyroidism. The sample comprised blood. The DNA of the CDR3 is TGTGCCAGCAGTTGGGACCCGCAGTATTTT. This gives the protein CASSWDPQYF.